This section outlines one T cell receptor beta chain sequence together with its context. Its specificity is unknown. These data come from a study of cytomegalovirus exposure and HLA in healthy donors. The overall study: In a later analysis, it was reported that the roughly 130 validation repertoires had been produced on the same platform as the 500 to 850 repertoires belonging to the first cohort. Whole-study findings and limits: Whilst most TCR sequences proved rare, a subset of public TCRs occurred across many donors. The study flagged about 150 TCR beta chains as cytomegalovirus-associated. Under in vitro conditions, a few CMV-associated chains were confirmed as specific for CMV antigens.

CDR3 length: 12 amino acids. The V gene lost 7 bases and the J gene lost 1 base, with 5 bases spanning the gap. Germline-derived CDR1 and CDR2 are MDHEN and SYDVKM. The assay was immunoSEQ multiplex PCR, and TCRdb's table has in-frame clones only and misses some. The data hold some 71,000 clones, with approximately 94% observed a single time. This chain connects TRBV28 to TRBJ2-4; D gene ambiguous. The clonotype comes from a young woman in good health and CMV-seronegative. Specimen: PBMCs. CDR3 bases: TGTGCCAGCACAGCGGCCAAAAACATTCAGTACTTC. This gives the protein CASTAAKNIQYF.